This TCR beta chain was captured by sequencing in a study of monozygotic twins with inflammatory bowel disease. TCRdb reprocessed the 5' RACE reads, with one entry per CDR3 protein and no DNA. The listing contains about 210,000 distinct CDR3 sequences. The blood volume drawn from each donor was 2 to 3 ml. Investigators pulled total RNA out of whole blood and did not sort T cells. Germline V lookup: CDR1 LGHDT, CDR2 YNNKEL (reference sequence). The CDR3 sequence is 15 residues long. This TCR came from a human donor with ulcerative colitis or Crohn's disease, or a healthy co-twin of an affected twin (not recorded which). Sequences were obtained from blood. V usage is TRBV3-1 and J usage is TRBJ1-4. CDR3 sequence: CASSLRSATNEKLFF.